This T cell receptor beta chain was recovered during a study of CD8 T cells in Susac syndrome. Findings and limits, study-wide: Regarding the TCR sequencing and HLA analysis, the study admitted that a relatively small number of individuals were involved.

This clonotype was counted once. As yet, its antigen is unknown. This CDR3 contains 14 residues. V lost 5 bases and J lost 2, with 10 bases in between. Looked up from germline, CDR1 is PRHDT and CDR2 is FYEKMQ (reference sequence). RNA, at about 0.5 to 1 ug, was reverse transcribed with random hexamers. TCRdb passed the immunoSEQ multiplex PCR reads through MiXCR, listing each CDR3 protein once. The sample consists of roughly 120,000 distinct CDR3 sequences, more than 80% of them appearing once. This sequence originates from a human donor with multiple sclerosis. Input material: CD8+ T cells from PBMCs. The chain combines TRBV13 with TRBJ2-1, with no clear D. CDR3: CASSPPQAYNEQFF. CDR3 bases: TGTGCCAGCAGCCCGCCCCAGGCCTACAATGAGCAGTTCTTC.